Below, 23 T cell receptor beta chains from the same sample are listed, as sequenced in a study of cytomegalovirus exposure and HLA in healthy donors. Using immunoSEQ multiplex PCR, the repertoire was profiled, and TCRdb retains in-frame clones only, with some absent. Seen here are about 63,000 clones, over 90% observed once, and the top ten hold over 6.5%. The material sequenced was PBMCs. The receptors originated from a woman aged 18-29 years in good health and CMV-seropositive.

V usage is TRBV28 and J usage is TRBJ1-6, with TRBD1 identical over 12 bases. The CDR3 contains 15 residues. Germline V gene lookup returns CDR1 MDHEN and CDR2 SYDVKM. V dropped 2 bases and J dropped 14; count of bases not matched to a gene: 7. CDR3 sequence: CASSLVGQGAGTLHF. CDR3 sequence (DNA): TGTGCCAGCAGTTTAGTGGGACAGGGGGCTGGCACCCTCCACTTT. Full variable domain (remainder filled in from reference TRBV28 and TRBJ1-6): DVKVTQSSRYLVKRTGEKVFLECVQDMDHENMFWYRQDPGLGLRLIYFSYDVKMKEKGDIPEGYSVSREKKERFSLILESASTNQTSMYLCASSLVGQGAGTLHFGNGTRLTVT.

The chain has TRBV5-4 and TRBJ2-1; 10 nucleotides agree with TRBD2. Trimming cost V 6 bases and J 6 bases; bases outside gene matches: 9. Germline V CDR1 and CDR2: SGHNT, YYREEE (reference sequence). The CDR3 extends over 15 amino acids. CDR3 bases: TGTGCCAGCACCCCTGAACTAGCGGGGCCCAATGAGCAGTTCTTC. Amino acid sequence: CASTPELAGPNEQFF.

This rearrangement joins TRBV6-5 to TRBJ2-7; D is uncertain. The germline V and J ends were trimmed by 2 bases and 3 bases, with 11 bases remaining between them. The CDR3 has 14 amino acids. Germline CDR1 is MNHEY and CDR2 is SVGAGI. The CDR3 DNA reads as TGTGCCAGCAGTTACGGGCCTTCAGGCTACGAGCAGTACTTC. Translating gives CASSYGPSGYEQYF.

This chain uses TRBV6-5 with TRBJ2-7; possible D gene TRBD2, 6 bases. CDR1 and CDR2 (germline): MNHEY, SVGAGI. This CDR3 has 15 amino acids. V lost 2 bases to trimming and J lost 2 bases, with 13 bases between them. DNA for the CDR3: TGTGCCAGCAGTTACAACGCCGGGGGAACCTACGAGCAGTACTTC. This gives the protein CASSYNAGGTYEQYF.

This clone was counted a few times. V usage is TRBV2 and J usage is TRBJ1-1; perhaps TRBD1 as D (6 bases). The CDR3 has 12 amino acids. Trimming shortened V by 9 bases and J by 8 bases, and 16 bases separated the two germline ends. Germline V gene lookup returns CDR1 SNHLY and CDR2 FYNNEI. CDR3 sequence: CASKQGWEEAFF. DNA for the CDR3: TGTGCCAGTAAACAGGGCTGGGAGGAAGCTTTCTTT.

The chain is built from TRBV6-1 and TRBJ2-5, with 7 nucleotides matching TRBD1. Germline V gene data show CDR1 as MNHNS and CDR2 as SASEGT. The J segment lost 8 bases and the V segment lost 0 bases, leaving 12 bases of the junction unmatched. The CDR3 consists of 16 residues. The CDR3 DNA reads as TGTGCCAGCAGTGAAGCGGCTGGGCGAACAGGGGTTACCCAGTACTTC. It yields the protein CASSEAAGRTGVTQYF.

This chain uses TRBV13 with TRBJ2-7; 7 nucleotides match TRBD1. The germline gives CDR1 PRHDT, CDR2 FYEKMQ (reference sequence). The CDR3 contains 15 residues. Trimming took 6 bases from V and 9 from J; bases not matched to a gene: 17. CDR3 in amino acids: CASSTRSGTVDAQYF. For the CDR3, the DNA is TGTGCCAGCAGTACCCGCTCGGGGACAGTAGACGCGCAGTACTTC.

The genes are TRBV5-5 and TRBJ2-7; TRBD2 matches at 8 bases. In germline, CDR1 is SGHKS, CDR2 YYEKEE (reference sequence). The CDR3 sequence is 15 residues long. Trimming cost V 6 bases and J 3 bases; bases outside gene matches: 11. CDR3 DNA sequence: TGTGCCAGCACATCGATCACCAGCGGGGGCTACGAGCAGTACTTC. This translates into CASTSITSGGYEQYF.

As to this clone: At one of its ends the junction is not consistent with the germline gene, which may arise from a read error. The chain's CDR3 is CASSLEGLGVSNRPQHF. The CDR3 DNA reads as TGTGCCAGCAGTTTAGAGGGTTTGGGTGTTTCGAATCGGCCCCAGCATTTT. The V gene is TRBV28, the J gene TRBJ1-5; D gene unclear. Germline V gene sequence: CDR1 MDHEN, CDR2 SYDVKM. The length of the CDR3 is 17 residues.

This rearrangement joins TRBV7-9 to TRBJ2-3; no firm D call. This CDR3 spans 12 amino acids. CDR1 is SEHNR and CDR2 is FQNEAQ in the germline V gene (reference sequence). The V gene lost 5 bases and the J gene lost 6 bases, with 9 bases spanning the gap. Here the CDR3 reads CASSDSKDTQYF. In nucleotides, the CDR3 is TGTGCCAGCAGCGATTCTAAGGATACGCAGTATTTT.

This clone was observed a single time. This chain joins TRBV5-5 and TRBJ1-5; unclear D gene. V was pared by 7 bases and J by 2 bases, with 13 bases between. From germline, CDR1 is SGHKS and CDR2 YYEKEE (reference sequence). The CDR3 is 14 residues long. The CDR3 DNA reads TGTGCCAGCTGGGCGGGAGTCGGCAATCAGCCCCAGCATTTT. It specifies CASWAGVGNQPQHF. The complete variable domain, with remaining parts taken from reference TRBV5-5 and TRBJ1-5, reads DAGVTQSPTHLIKTRGQQVTLRCSPISGHKSVSWYQQVLGQGPQFIFQYYEKEERGRGNFPDRFSARQFPNYSSELNVNALLLGDSALYLCASWAGVGNQPQHFGDGTRLSIL.

The chain employs TRBV10-1 and TRBJ1-3; 9 nucleotides line up with TRBD1. Germline V gene lookup returns CDR1 WNHNN and CDR2 SYGVQD (reference sequence). V shed 3 bases and J 4 bases; nucleotides not matched to a gene: 4. The CDR3 is 15 residues long. The CDR3 sequence is CASSDNRGRGNTIYF. The CDR3 bases are TGCGCCAGCAGTGATAACAGGGGGCGAGGAAACACCATATATTTT.

The chain couples TRBV28 to TRBJ2-3, with D possibly matching TRBD1 (6 bases). The CDR3 contains 15 residues. Germline V lookup: CDR1 MDHEN, CDR2 SYDVKM. Deletions cut 5 bases from V and 7 bases from J, with 19 bases between. The CDR3 loop is CASSQGTGWSNTQYF. DNA for the CDR3: TGTGCCAGCAGTCAGGGGACCGGGTGGTCGAATACGCAGTATTTT. The variable domain in full, completed from reference TRBV28 and TRBJ2-3, reads DVKVTQSSRYLVKRTGEKVFLECVQDMDHENMFWYRQDPGLGLRLIYFSYDVKMKEKGDIPEGYSVSREKKERFSLILESASTNQTSMYLCASSQGTGWSNTQYFGPGTRLTVL.

This chain connects TRBV11-2 to TRBJ1-1, with 7 nucleotides matching TRBD1. The ends lost 5 bases at V and 11 bases at J; junction bases unmatched: 11. This CDR3 region has 13 residues. Germline V gene lookup returns CDR1 SGHAT and CDR2 FQNNGV. In nucleotides, the CDR3 is TGTGCCAGCAGCAAAGAACGACAGGGCGAGGCTTTCTTT. It specifies CASSKERQGEAFF.

The V and J genes are TRBV30 and TRBJ1-4; 7 bases match TRBD1. J lost 11 bases, V lost 1 base, and 13 bases had no gene match. CDR1 is GTSNPN and CDR2 is SVGIG in the germline V gene (reference sequence). The length of the CDR3 is 15 residues. The CDR3, as DNA: TGTGCCTGGAGTGCGGCCGGGACAGCCTTTTTGAAACTGTTTTTT. Translating it yields CAWSAAGTAFLKLFF.

The CDR3 nucleotides read TGCAGCGTGTATGGACAGGGGAGCTCCTACGAGCAGTACTTC. It is translated as CSVYGQGSSYEQYF. This sequence joins TRBV29-1 and TRBJ2-7, with 9 bases fitting TRBD1. The CDR3 is 14 amino acids. Germline V gene data show CDR1 as SQVTM and CDR2 as ANQGSEA. J gave up 0 bases and V 6 bases, and 6 bases lay outside the gene matches.

The chain couples TRBV19 to TRBJ2-2; 7 bases are a match to TRBD2. With V trimmed by 8 bases and J by 6 bases, 12 bases remained unmatched. The CDR3 loop spans 15 amino acids. Germline V gives CDR1 LNHDA, CDR2 SQIVND (reference sequence). CDR3 in DNA: TGTGCCAGTGGTCGGACGGGGGGTACTCCCGGGGAGCTGTTTTTT. Translation gives CASGRTGGTPGELFF.

The chain combines TRBV9 with TRBJ2-3; 8 positions agree with TRBD2. The CDR3 runs 15 residues. J gave up 4 bases and V 0 bases, and 4 bases lay outside the gene matches. CDR1 and CDR2 (germline): SGDLS, YYNGEE. The chain's CDR3 is CASSVGLASPDTQYF. Here the CDR3 DNA reads TGTGCCAGCAGCGTAGGACTAGCGTCCCCAGATACGCAGTATTTT.

The gene calls are TRBV30 and TRBJ2-3; no reliable D call. V was clipped by 0 bases and J by 6 bases, with 13 bases between them. This CDR3 is built from 14 residues. Germline values: CDR1 GTSNPN, CDR2 SVGIG (reference sequence). CDR3 protein: CAWSVPVELDTQYF. The CDR3 DNA follows: TGTGCCTGGAGTGTACCTGTGGAGTTGGATACGCAGTATTTT.

This chain uses TRBV5-1 with TRBJ1-1; 7 nucleotides agree with TRBD1. V trimming: 0 bases; J trimming: 3 bases; junction bases outside the gene matches: 2. The germline V gene encodes CDR1 SGHRS and CDR2 YFSETQ. This CDR3 region has 14 residues. Here the CDR3 DNA reads TGCGCCAGCAGCTTGGGGGGACAGTACACTGAAGCTTTCTTT. Translated, it gives CASSLGGQYTEAFF.

The gene calls are TRBV4-3 and TRBJ2-6, with 9 bases fitting TRBD1. Trimming at V came to 3 bases and at J to 2 bases, leaving 8 bases not matched to a gene. CDR1 is LGHNA and CDR2 is YSLEER in the germline V gene. CDR3 length: 18 amino acids. The CDR3 region is CASSQSGQGLPGANVLTF. In DNA form, the CDR3 reads TGCGCCAGCAGCCAGTCCGGACAGGGGTTGCCTGGGGCCAACGTCCTGACTTTC.

The rearrangement uses TRBV4-1 and TRBJ2-1; D possibly corresponds to TRBD2 (5 bases). V lost 1 base and J lost 8, with 9 bases in between. The CDR3 has 13 amino acids. Germline V gene sequence: CDR1 MGHRA, CDR2 YSYEKL. The CDR3 sequence: CASSQAGGDEQFF. DNA for the CDR3: TGCGCCAGCAGCCAAGCCGGAGGCGATGAGCAGTTCTTC.

The chain links TRBV2 to TRBJ2-5; perhaps TRBD2 as D (7 bases). The germline V and J ends were trimmed by 2 bases and 2 bases, with 21 bases remaining between them. The CDR3 totals 18 residues. CDR1 and CDR2 from the germline V gene are SNHLY and FYNNEI. This CDR3 is CASSESLSAGADQETQYF. CDR3 in DNA: TGTGCCAGCAGTGAATCTCTGTCGGCGGGGGCCGATCAAGAGACCCAGTACTTC.